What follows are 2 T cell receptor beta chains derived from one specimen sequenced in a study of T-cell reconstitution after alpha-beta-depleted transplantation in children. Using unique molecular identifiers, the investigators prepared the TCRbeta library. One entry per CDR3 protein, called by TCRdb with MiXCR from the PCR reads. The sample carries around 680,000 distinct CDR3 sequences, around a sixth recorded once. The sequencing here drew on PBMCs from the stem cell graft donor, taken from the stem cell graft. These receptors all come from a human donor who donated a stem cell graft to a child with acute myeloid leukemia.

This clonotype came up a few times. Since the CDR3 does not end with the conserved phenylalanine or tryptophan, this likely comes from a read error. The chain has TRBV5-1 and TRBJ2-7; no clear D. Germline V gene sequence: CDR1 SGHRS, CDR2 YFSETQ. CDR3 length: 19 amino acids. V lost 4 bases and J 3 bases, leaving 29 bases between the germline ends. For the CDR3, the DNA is TGCGCCAGCAGCCCCCAGCCGGTGACGGATCCGACCACCGACTACGAGCAGTACTCC. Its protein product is CASSPQPVTDPTTDYEQYS.

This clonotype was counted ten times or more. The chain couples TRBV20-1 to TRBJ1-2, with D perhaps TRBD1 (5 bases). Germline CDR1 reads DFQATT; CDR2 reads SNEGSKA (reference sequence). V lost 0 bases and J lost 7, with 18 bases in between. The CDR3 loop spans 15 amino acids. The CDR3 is CSARDKTAVVGGYTF. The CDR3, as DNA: TGCAGTGCTAGAGATAAGACAGCGGTCGTCGGTGGCTACACCTTC.